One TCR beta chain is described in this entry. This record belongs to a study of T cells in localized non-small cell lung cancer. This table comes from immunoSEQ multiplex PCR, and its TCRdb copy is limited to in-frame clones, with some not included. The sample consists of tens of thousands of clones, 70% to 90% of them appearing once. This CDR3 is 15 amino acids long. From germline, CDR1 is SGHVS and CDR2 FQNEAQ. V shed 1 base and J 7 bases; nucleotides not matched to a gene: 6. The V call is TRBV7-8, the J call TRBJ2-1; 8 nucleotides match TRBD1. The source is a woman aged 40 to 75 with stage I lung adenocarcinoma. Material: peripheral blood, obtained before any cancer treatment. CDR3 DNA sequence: TGTGCCAGCAGCTTAGGGACAGGGACTGTGAATGAGCAGTTCTTC. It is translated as CASSLGTGTVNEQFF. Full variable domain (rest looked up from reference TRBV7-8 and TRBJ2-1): GAGVSQSPRYKVAKRGQDVALRCDPISGHVSLFWYQQALGQGPEFLTYFQNEAQLDKSGLPSDRFFAERPEGSVSTLKIQRTQQEDSAVYLCASSLGTGTVNEQFFGPGTRLTVL.